This is a list of T cell receptor beta chains from one sample in a study of sequential checkpoint blockade in melanoma. The assay was immunoSEQ multiplex PCR, and TCRdb's table has in-frame clones only and misses some. This sample has about 2,400 clones; around 15% occur once, and the top ten carry roughly 13%. This material consisted of tumor tissue (inferred from file names), taken from a patient given nivolumab and ipilimumab in sequence. These TCRs come from a human donor with melanoma. Both conserved end residues are part of each CDR3. The D gene is left open where the match is weak. Size values are once, few and many counts, or a class for expanded clones, and some rows have none.

TRBJ2-1	TRBV6-8	13	medium-sized	TRBD2	CAGGLAGPNEQFF	TGTGCCGGCGGACTAGCGGGACCCAATGAGCAGTTCTTC
TRBJ2-7	TRBV11-3	14	medium-sized	.	CASSGVGSSYEQYF	TGTGCCAGCAGCGGGGTGGGCAGCTCCTACGAGCAGTACTTC
TRBJ1-6	TRBV11-3	14	many	.	CASSLRGGNSPLHF	TGTGCCAGCAGCTTGCGGGGAGGTAATTCACCCCTCCACTTT
TRBJ1-1	TRBV6-8	13	.	.	CASSYSRGTEAFF	TGTGCCAGCAGTTACTCCAGAGGAACTGAAGCTTTCTTT
TRBJ2-1	TRBV11-3	16	many	.	CASSSVISRVYNEQFF	TGTGCCAGCAGCTCGGTGATTAGCAGGGTGTATAATGAGCAGTTCTTC
TRBJ2-1	TRBV12-5	17	medium-sized	.	CATASLSGSYSYNEQFF	TGTGCCACCGCCTCCCTATCGGGGAGTTACTCCTACAATGAGCAGTTCTTC
TRBJ2-5	TRBV4-1	13	.	.	CASSHERMETQYF	TGCGCCAGCAGCCACGAAAGGATGGAGACCCAGTACTTC
TRBJ2-5	TRBV28	15	.	TRBD2	CASSPIAGGGETQYF	TGTGCCAGCAGTCCTATAGCGGGAGGAGGGGAGACCCAGTACTTC
TRBJ1-2	TRBV18	16	.	TRBD1	CASSPPRGPTIDGYTF	TGTGCCAGCTCACCACCGAGGGGGCCCACCATCGATGGCTACACCTTC
TRBJ2-4	TRBV28	14	.	TRBD1	CASSLLGRGNIQYF	TGTGCCAGCAGTTTATTAGGCAGGGGGAACATTCAGTACTTC
TRBJ2-3	TRBV11-3	16	medium-sized	.	CASSLKLSWGTDTQYF	TGTGCCAGCAGCTTGAAGCTATCCTGGGGCACAGATACGCAGTATTTT
TRBJ1-1	TRBV18	14	.	TRBD1	CASSPGTGYTEAFF	TGTGCCAGCTCACCAGGGACAGGATACACTGAAGCTTTCTTT
TRBJ2-3	TRBV28	16	few	TRBD2	CASRRGGTPSTDTQYF	TGTGCCAGCAGACGGGGGGGGACACCTAGCACAGATACGCAGTATTTT
TRBJ2-3	TRBV11-3	15	few	.	CASSFSVASTDTQYF	TGTGCCAGCAGCTTCTCTGTGGCTAGCACAGATACGCAGTATTTT
TRBJ2-3	TRBV5-1	15	.	TRBD2	CASSLGLAGADTQYF	TGCGCCAGCAGCTTGGGACTAGCGGGAGCAGATACGCAGTATTTT
TRBJ1-3	TRBV6-8	14	medium-sized	.	CASLKGRSGNTIYF	TGTGCCAGCCTGAAGGGAAGGTCTGGAAACACCATATATTTT
TRBJ1-2	TRBV28	17	.	TRBD1	CASSLMGQGSGNYGYTF	TGTGCCAGCAGTTTAATGGGACAGGGGTCCGGAAACTATGGCTACACCTTC
TRBJ2-1	TRBV11-3	15	medium-sized	TRBD1	CASSLHRGTYNEQFF	TGTGCCAGCAGCTTACACAGGGGTACCTACAATGAGCAGTTCTTC
TRBJ2-4	TRBV5-1	14	once	.	CASSLDLRQDIQYF	TGCGCCAGCAGCTTGGACCTCCGACAGGATATTCAGTACTTC
TRBJ2-3	TRBV9	17	medium-sized	.	CASSVEGGQSPTDTQYF	TGTGCCAGCAGCGTAGAGGGGGGACAGAGTCCCACAGATACGCAGTATTTT
TRBJ1-2	TRBV28	15	medium-sized	TRBD1	CASSHGQGRDYGYTF	TGTGCCAGCAGTCATGGACAGGGGAGAGACTATGGCTACACCTTC
TRBJ1-2	TRBV9	12	few	.	CASSGRGDGYTF	TGTGCCAGCAGCGGACGTGGGGATGGCTACACCTTC
TRBJ2-2	TRBV6-8	17	.	.	CASSYSNRGFNTGELFF	TGTGCCAGCAGTTACTCGAATCGGGGGTTCAACACCGGGGAGCTGTTTTTT
TRBJ2-7	TRBV5-1	15	once	TRBD1	CASSLRTGGTYEQYF	TGCGCCAGCAGCTTGCGGACAGGGGGCACCTACGAGCAGTACTTC
TRBJ1-1	TRBV18	14	few	TRBD1	CASSQGARDTEAFF	TGTGCCAGCTCACAGGGGGCGCGGGACACTGAAGCTTTCTTT
TRBJ2-2	TRBV5-1	15	.	TRBD2	CASSLTSGSNGELFF	TGCGCCAGCAGCCTAACTAGCGGGAGTAACGGGGAGCTGTTTTTT
TRBJ1-5	TRBV11-3	15	few	.	CASSSGPGKDQPQHF	TGTGCCAGCAGCTCCGGACCAGGAAAGGATCAGCCCCAGCATTTT
TRBJ2-3	TRBV11-3	16	medium-sized	TRBD2	CASSPSGRGGTDTQYF	TGTGCCAGCAGCCCTAGCGGGAGGGGGGGCACAGATACGCAGTATTTT
TRBJ2-1	TRBV19	16	.	TRBD2	CASSIFLGTSGNEQFF	TGTGCCAGTAGTATCTTCCTCGGGACTAGCGGCAATGAGCAGTTCTTC
TRBJ2-7	TRBV28	15	large	TRBD2	CASRAYVGLGYEQYF	TGTGCCAGCAGGGCCTATGTGGGACTAGGGTACGAGCAGTACTTC
TRBJ2-4	TRBV30	12	.	.	CAWAEAKNIQYF	TGTGCCTGGGCGGAGGCCAAAAACATTCAGTACTTC
TRBJ1-1	TRBV6-8	15	medium-sized	TRBD1	CASRSGQGDSTEAFF	TGTGCCAGCAGAAGTGGACAGGGGGATAGCACTGAAGCTTTCTTT
TRBJ2-7	TRBV2	13	.	.	CASKVEGTYEQYF	TGTGCCAGCAAGGTTGAAGGTACCTACGAGCAGTACTTC
TRBJ1-3	TRBV11-3	18	medium-sized	TRBD1	CASSLDLPGQGAGNTIYF	TGTGCCAGCAGCTTGGATCTACCGGGACAGGGGGCTGGAAACACCATATATTTT
TRBJ1-1	TRBV6-8	14	.	.	CATWDPNLEIEAFF	TGTGCCACATGGGACCCGAATCTTGAAATTGAAGCTTTCTTT
TRBJ2-5	TRBV6-8	13	many	.	CASSYMDQETQYF	TGTGCCAGCAGTTATATGGATCAAGAGACCCAGTACTTC
TRBJ1-5	TRBV6-8	14	medium-sized	.	CASSSWGLDQPQHF	TGTGCCAGCAGTTCATGGGGTCTCGATCAGCCCCAGCATTTT
TRBJ1-5	TRBV6-8	12	medium-sized	.	CASSGGNQPQHF	TGTGCCAGCAGTGGGGGGAATCAGCCCCAGCATTTT
TRBJ2-2	TRBV6-8	18	medium-sized	TRBD2	CASSLTWAGDPNTGELFF	TGTGCCAGCAGCCTTACTTGGGCGGGGGATCCGAACACCGGGGAGCTGTTTTTT
TRBJ1-1	TRBV5-1	17	few	.	CASSLASSSQGNTEAFF	TGCGCCAGCAGCTTGGCCAGTTCAAGTCAGGGGAACACTGAAGCTTTCTTT
TRBJ2-7	TRBV11-3	14	medium-sized	TRBD1	CASSPGQLNYEQYF	TGTGCCAGCAGCCCGGGACAGCTGAACTACGAGCAGTACTTC
TRBJ2-1	TRBV6-8	16	few	TRBD2	CASSLLAGDFYNEQFF	TGTGCCAGCAGTCTACTAGCGGGAGACTTCTACAATGAGCAGTTCTTC
TRBJ2-3	TRBV28	15	few	TRBD2	CASSLGGSGRGTQYF	TGTGCCAGCAGCCTAGGAGGAAGCGGGAGAGGTACGCAGTATTTT
TRBJ2-7	TRBV5-1	14	few	.	CASRPRGTSYEQYF	TGCGCCAGCAGGCCTAGAGGGACCTCCTACGAGCAGTACTTC
TRBJ2-2	TRBV28	15	few	.	CASSLLSAGTGELFF	TGTGCCAGCAGTTTGTTGTCCGCGGGGACCGGGGAGCTGTTTTTT
TRBJ2-3	TRBV5-1	18	.	TRBD2	CASSFLGLAGEGTDTQYF	TGCGCCAGCAGCTTTTTAGGACTAGCGGGAGAAGGCACAGATACGCAGTATTTT
TRBJ2-3	TRBV18	15	few	.	CASSLGQGNFDTQYF	TGTGCCAGCTCACTCGGTCAGGGGAATTTCGATACGCAGTATTTT
TRBJ2-2	TRBV5-8	13	many	TRBD1	CASSSQGAGELFF	TGTGCCAGCAGCTCACAGGGGGCCGGGGAGCTGTTTTTT
TRBJ2-2	TRBV12-2	14	medium-sized	.	CATLRARYTGELFF	TGTGCCACCCTTCGGGCCAGATACACCGGGGAGCTGTTTTTT
TRBJ2-5	TRBV6-8	13	.	.	CASRASGQETQYF	TGTGCCAGCAGGGCCTCGGGACAAGAGACCCAGTACTTC
TRBJ1-2	TRBV29-1	12	.	TRBD1	CSVDRQGGDYTF	TGCAGCGTTGATAGACAGGGGGGAGACTACACCTTC
TRBJ1-1	TRBV19	15	.	TRBD1	CASYLRRDRDLEAFF	TGTGCCAGTTACCTTCGGAGAGACAGGGATCTTGAAGCTTTCTTT
TRBJ2-1	TRBV28	16	few	.	CASSSDRRNYYNEQFF	TGTGCCAGCAGTTCCGATAGACGAAACTACTACAATGAGCAGTTCTTC
TRBJ1-1	TRBV28	14	medium-sized	.	CASSPRLLGTEAFF	TGTGCCAGCAGTCCCCGCCTATTGGGCACTGAAGCTTTCTTT
TRBJ2-2	TRBV6-8	15	few	.	CASSYTRVGFGELFF	TGTGCCAGCAGTTACACCCGGGTGGGCTTCGGGGAGCTGTTTTTT